Each of the 25 T cell receptor beta chains below was sequenced from the same sample in a study of naive and memory T cell subsets. The library had UMIs added by 3' ligation of an oligonucleotide to TCR cDNA. Ligated cDNA underwent four rounds of PCR with nested alpha and beta constant region primers and SP2. Each CDR3 protein gets one entry after TCRdb re-called the 5' RACE reads with MiXCR. The sample includes 56,000 or so distinct CDR3 sequences, about 8.3% of them seen just once. All receptors come from a female donor in good health.

This clonotype was counted ten times or more. The chain couples TRBV28 to TRBJ2-7; 9 nucleotides agree with TRBD2. CDR1 and CDR2 (germline): MDHEN, SYDVKM. V lost 3 bases to trimming and J lost 2 bases; unmatched junction nucleotides: 2. The CDR3 consists of 14 residues. For the CDR3, the DNA is TGTGCCAGCAGTTTTAGCGGGGGAACCTACGAGCAGTACTTC. Protein product: CASSFSGGTYEQYF.

This clonotype turned up a few times. This chain joins TRBV5-5 and TRBJ2-3; unclear D gene. Germline values: CDR1 SGHKS, CDR2 YYEKEE (reference sequence). The ends were cut back, 9 bases at V and 6 bases at J, with 11 bases in the middle. This CDR3 region has 11 residues. The CDR3 here is CANETADTQYF. The DNA for the CDR3 is TGTGCCAACGAGACGGCGGATACGCAGTATTTT.

This clonotype showed up many times. V is TRBV7-2 and J is TRBJ1-5; 9 bases line up with TRBD1. CDR3 length: 16 amino acids. CDR1 SGHTA and CDR2 FQGNSA come from the germline V gene. V was clipped by 3 bases and J by 4 bases; unmatched bases: 7. As DNA, the CDR3 is TGTGCCAGCAGCTTTATAGGGACAGGGAGGAATCAGCCCCAGCATTTT. Translating it yields CASSFIGTGRNQPQHF.

This clonotype was found a few times. This chain uses TRBV6-2 or TRBV6-3 with TRBJ1-5; D call uncertain. Trimming pared 7 bases from V and 0 bases from J, leaving 13 bases between. Germline lookup yields CDR1 MNHEY and CDR2 SVGEGT. The length of the CDR3 is 15 residues. The CDR3, as DNA: TGTGCCAGCATGGTGTACGACGGTAGCAATCAGCCCCAGCATTTT. Translated, it gives CASMVYDGSNQPQHF.

This clonotype was counted ten times or more. The chain recombines TRBV4-2 with TRBJ1-2; D is unresolved. The CDR3 is made up of 15 amino acids. Germline V gene lookup returns CDR1 LGHNA and CDR2 YNFKEQ. Trimming left V 0 bases short and J 2 bases short, with 10 bases between. The CDR3 region has the DNA TGTGCCAGCAGCCAAGATTGGACCTTAAACTATGGCTACACCTTC. Its translation: CASSQDWTLNYGYTF.

Many counts were recorded for this clonotype. The chain joins TRBV2 to TRBJ1-6; TRBD1 matches at 7 bases. This CDR3 has 15 residues. The junction had 3 bases not matched to a gene; V was cut back by 0 bases and J by 7 bases. Germline V gene sequence: CDR1 SNHLY, CDR2 FYNNEI. The CDR3 nucleotides are TGTGCCAGCAGTGAAGCGACAGGGCGGAATTCACCCCTCCACTTT. This sequence encodes CASSEATGRNSPLHF.

This clonotype has ten or more counts. The chain is built from TRBV5-1 and TRBJ1-1, with 9 bases identical to TRBD1. Trimming cost V 5 bases and J 3 bases; bases outside gene matches: 2. This CDR3 has 13 amino acids. Looked up from germline, CDR1 is SGHRS and CDR2 is YFSETQ. The CDR3 coding sequence is TGCGCCAGCAGGTGGACAGGGGACACTGAAGCTTTCTTT. Its protein is CASRWTGDTEAFF.

This clonotype was detected ten times or more. The chain's CDR3 is CASSLAGRQETQYF. The CDR3 region has the DNA TGTGCCAGCAGCTTGGCGGGCCGACAAGAGACCCAGTACTTC. The chain links TRBV7-2 to TRBJ2-5; a weak D match, TRBD2 (5 bases). Germline V CDR1 and CDR2: SGHTA, FQGNSA. There are 14 residues in the CDR3. V gave up 3 bases and J gave up 2 bases, with 10 bases separating them.

The V and J genes are TRBV6-5 and TRBJ1-2; maybe TRBD1 (5 bases). Looked up from germline, CDR1 is MNHEY and CDR2 is SVGAGI. CDR3 length: 13 residues. V was pared by 6 bases and J by 2 bases, with 10 bases between. Here the CDR3 DNA reads TGTGCCAGCAGCCAAAGACAGAACTATGGCTACACCTTC. Translating gives CASSQRQNYGYTF.

V is TRBV4-1 and J is TRBJ2-6, with a tentative D call TRBD2 (5 bases). Trimming removed 1 base from V and 2 bases from J, with 15 bases in between. Germline V gene sequence: CDR1 MGHRA, CDR2 YSYEKL. This CDR3 comprises 18 residues. The CDR3 reads CASSQASHEFAGANVLTF. In DNA form, the CDR3 reads TGCGCCAGCAGCCAAGCTAGCCATGAGTTTGCTGGGGCCAACGTCCTGACTTTC.

CDR3 sequence (DNA): TGTGCCAGCAGTTTAAGGACAGGGGGTACAGATACGCAGTATTTT. Translation gives CASSLRTGGTDTQYF. The chain employs TRBV27 and TRBJ2-3; TRBD1 matches at 10 bases. This CDR3 is 15 amino acids long. From germline, CDR1 is MNHEY and CDR2 SMNVEV (reference sequence). Unmatched junction bases numbered 2, after V lost 2 bases and J lost 3 bases.

As to this clonotype: The germline gene is not matched at one end of the junction; a read error may be the cause. The V and J genes are TRBV9 and TRBJ1-4; 8 positions match TRBD1. Germline CDR1 and CDR2: SGDLS and YYNGEE. The CDR3 covers 18 residues. In DNA, the CDR3 is TGTGCCAGCAGCCCCAGGGGGCTTGGGAGTACGACTAATGGAAAACTGTTTTTT. As protein: CASSPRGLGSTTNGKLFF.

This clonotype was detected a few times. The V and J genes are TRBV6-4 and TRBJ2-1, with D tentatively TRBD2 (5 bases). The CDR3 has 15 amino acids. Trimming pared 3 bases from V and 3 bases from J, leaving 12 bases between. The germline V gene has CDR1 MRHNA and CDR2 SNTAGT. CDR3 protein: CASSEAADYYNEQFF. The CDR3 DNA reads TGTGCCAGCAGTGAAGCAGCAGACTACTACAATGAGCAGTTCTTC.

This clonotype was detected a few times. CDR3 coding DNA: TGTGCCATCAGTGAGTCAACAGAGCAGTACTTC. Protein: CAISESTEQYF. The gene calls are TRBV10-3 and TRBJ2-7; D uncertain. The CDR3 extends over 11 amino acids. V shed 0 bases and J shed 7 bases, with 4 bases lying between them. CDR1 and CDR2 (germline): ENHRY, SYGVKD.

This clonotype was detected only a few times. The rearrangement uses TRBV6-5 and TRBJ2-2; D call uncertain. The V end lost 2 bases, the J end lost 1 base, and 5 bases lay between the germline ends. Germline values: CDR1 MNHEY, CDR2 SVGAGI. CDR3 size: 14 residues. The CDR3 region is CASSYGMNTGELFF. CDR3 nucleotide sequence: TGTGCCAGCAGTTACGGGATGAACACCGGGGAGCTGTTTTTT.

This clonotype was detected ten times or more. The chain is built from TRBV20-1 and TRBJ2-7; possibly TRBD1 for D (5 bases). V lost 2 bases and J lost 0, with 17 bases in between. The CDR3 spans 16 residues. CDR1 is DFQATT, CDR2 SNEGSKA, per germline (reference sequence). CDR3: CSARSGRDSYSYEQYF. CDR3 bases: TGCAGTGCTAGATCTGGTAGAGACAGCTACTCCTACGAGCAGTACTTC.

This clonotype occurred many times. The chain is built from TRBV11-2 and TRBJ2-1; D is perhaps TRBD1 or TRBD2 (5 bases each). Trimming took 4 bases from V and 0 from J, leaving 13 bases between them. CDR3 length: 16 residues. Germline-derived CDR1 and CDR2 are SGHAT and FQNNGV. CDR3: CASSSPGRGSYNEQFF. CDR3 nucleotides: TGTGCCAGCAGCTCACCGGGGCGCGGCTCCTACAATGAGCAGTTCTTC.

In its sample, this clonotype was seen many times. The rearrangement uses TRBV14 and TRBJ1-1; D ambiguous. Deletions cut 7 bases from V and 5 bases from J, with 17 bases between. Per the germline V gene, CDR1 is SGHDN and CDR2 is FVKESK. This CDR3 is built from 14 residues. The CDR3 region is CASMKSLGGTEAFF. The CDR3 nucleotides are TGTGCCAGCATGAAGTCCCTGGGAGGTACTGAAGCTTTCTTT.

This clonotype was detected ten times or more. The CDR3 DNA reads TGTGCCAGCACCTTTTTTGAGGGTACCCACGAGCAGTACTTC. It encodes CASTFFEGTHEQYF. The chain links TRBV7-2 to TRBJ2-7, with a weak D call TRBD2 (5 bases). V dropped 7 bases and J dropped 5 bases, with 18 bases sitting between them. CDR3 length: 14 residues. Germline V gene sequence: CDR1 SGHTA, CDR2 FQGNSA.

This chain uses TRBV6-5 with TRBJ2-5, with D unclear. Trimming took off 0 bases at V and 2 bases at J, with 10 bases between the two ends. Germline lookup yields CDR1 MNHEY and CDR2 SVGAGI. There are 15 residues in the CDR3. The CDR3 DNA reads as TGTGCCAGCAGTTACTCCCCGACAAGACAAGAGACCCAGTACTTC. Its translation is CASSYSPTRQETQYF.

A word on this clonotype: This sequence may be a read error, since a much larger clone differs from it by one base. This chain uses TRBV29-1 with TRBJ1-1; D might be TRBD1 (6 bases). The CDR3 extends over 14 amino acids. Trimming removed 7 bases at V and 1 base at J, with 16 bases between. Germline V gene sequence: CDR1 SQVTM, CDR2 ANQGSEA. The CDR3 DNA sequence: TGCAGCGCCCAAGGGGGAGCGGGGAACACTGAAGCTTTCTTT. Its protein is CSAQGGAGNTEAFF.

At least ten counts were recorded for this clonotype. This chain joins TRBV6-2 or TRBV6-3 and TRBJ2-3; D possibly uses TRBD1 or TRBD2 (5 bases each). This CDR3 is built from 11 residues. The V gene's germline CDR1 is MNHEY and CDR2 SVGEGT. The V and J ends lost 6 bases and 5 bases respectively, with 6 bases between them. The DNA of the CDR3 is TGTGCCAGCAGGAGGGGAGATACGCAGTATTTT. It is translated as CASRRGDTQYF.

There are many counts of this clonotype. This chain uses TRBV20-1 with TRBJ1-5; D not resolved. CDR3 length: 13 residues. Trimming cost V 1 base and J 5 bases, with 9 bases left between them. Germline-derived CDR1 and CDR2 are DFQATT and SNEGSKA (reference sequence). The CDR3 reads CSARASGDQPQHF. DNA for the CDR3: TGCAGTGCTAGAGCCTCCGGGGATCAGCCCCAGCATTTT.

In this sample, this clonotype turned up many times. The chain has TRBV6-6 and TRBJ1-5; D is undetermined. V was trimmed by 2 bases and J by 6 bases, leaving 23 bases between them. Germline CDR1 and CDR2: MNHNY and SVGAGI (reference sequence). There are 18 residues in the CDR3. The CDR3 loop is CASSYPTLKARGAQPQHF. CDR3 sequence (DNA): TGTGCCAGCAGTTACCCGACCTTGAAGGCCCGTGGCGCTCAGCCCCAGCATTTT.

This clonotype has more than one count but fewer than ten. The J gene is TRBJ2-1, the V gene TRBV7-2; TRBD2 agrees at 14 bases. The CDR3 runs to 20 residues. The J segment lost 0 bases and the V segment lost 4 bases, leaving 11 bases of the junction unmatched. Germline CDR1 and CDR2: SGHTA and FQGNSA. The CDR3 here is CASSSPQGLAGVGSYNEQFF. CDR3 bases: TGTGCCAGCAGCTCCCCCCAGGGACTAGCGGGGGTCGGCTCCTACAATGAGCAGTTCTTC. Full variable domain (rest looked up from reference TRBV7-2 and TRBJ2-1): GAGVSQSPSNKVTEKGKDVELRCDPISGHTALYWYRQSLGQGLEFLIYFQGNSAPDKSGLPSDRFSAERTGGSVSTLTIQRTQQEDSAVYLCASSSPQGLAGVGSYNEQFFGPGTRLTVL.